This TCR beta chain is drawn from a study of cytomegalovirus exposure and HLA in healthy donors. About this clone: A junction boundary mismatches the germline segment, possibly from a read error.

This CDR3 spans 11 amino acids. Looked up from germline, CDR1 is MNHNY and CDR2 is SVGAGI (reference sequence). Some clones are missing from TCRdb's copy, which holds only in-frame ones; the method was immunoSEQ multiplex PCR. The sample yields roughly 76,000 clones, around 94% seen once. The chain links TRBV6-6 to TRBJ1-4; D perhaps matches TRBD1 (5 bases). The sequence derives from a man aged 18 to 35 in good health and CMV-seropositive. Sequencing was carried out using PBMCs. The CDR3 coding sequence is TGTGCCAGCAGTCACTCGGGGGGTAGGCATTTT. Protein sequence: CASSHSGGRHF.